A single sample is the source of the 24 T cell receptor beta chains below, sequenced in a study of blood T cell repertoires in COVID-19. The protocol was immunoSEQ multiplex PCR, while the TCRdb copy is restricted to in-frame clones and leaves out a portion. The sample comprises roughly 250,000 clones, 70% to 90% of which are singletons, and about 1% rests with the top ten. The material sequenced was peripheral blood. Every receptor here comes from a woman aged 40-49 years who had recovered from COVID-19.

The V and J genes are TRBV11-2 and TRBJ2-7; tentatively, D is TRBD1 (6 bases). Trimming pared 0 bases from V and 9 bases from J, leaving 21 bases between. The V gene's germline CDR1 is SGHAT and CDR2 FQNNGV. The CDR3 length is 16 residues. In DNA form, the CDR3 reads TGTGCCAGCAGCTTAGATGGGGGCCGACGGGGTTTCGTGCAGTACTTC. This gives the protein CASSLDGGRRGFVQYF.

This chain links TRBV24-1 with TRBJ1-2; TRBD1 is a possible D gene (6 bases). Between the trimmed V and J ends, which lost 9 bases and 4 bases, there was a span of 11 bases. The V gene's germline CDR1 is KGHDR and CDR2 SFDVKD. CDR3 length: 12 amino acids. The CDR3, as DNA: TGTGCCACCTCCGACAGGCTCTATGGCTACACCTTC. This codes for CATSDRLYGYTF.

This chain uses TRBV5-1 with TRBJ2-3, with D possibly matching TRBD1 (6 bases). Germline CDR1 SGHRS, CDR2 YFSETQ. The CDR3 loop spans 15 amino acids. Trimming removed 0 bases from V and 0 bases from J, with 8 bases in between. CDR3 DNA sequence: TGCGCCAGCAGCTTGGTGGGGGCTAGCACAGATACGCAGTATTTT. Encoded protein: CASSLVGASTDTQYF. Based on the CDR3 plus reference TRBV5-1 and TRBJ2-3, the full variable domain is KAGVTQTPRYLIKTRGQQVTLSCSPISGHRSVSWYQQTPGQGLQFLFEYFSETQRNKGNFPGRFSGRQFSNSRSEMNVSTLELGDSALYLCASSLVGASTDTQYFGPGTRLTVL.

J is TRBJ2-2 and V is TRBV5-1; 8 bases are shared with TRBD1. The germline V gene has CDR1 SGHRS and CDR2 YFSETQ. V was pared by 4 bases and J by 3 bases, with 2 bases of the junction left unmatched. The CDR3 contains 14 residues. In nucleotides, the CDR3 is TGCGCCAGCAGCGTACAGGGGGACACCGGGGAGCTGTTTTTT. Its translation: CASSVQGDTGELFF.

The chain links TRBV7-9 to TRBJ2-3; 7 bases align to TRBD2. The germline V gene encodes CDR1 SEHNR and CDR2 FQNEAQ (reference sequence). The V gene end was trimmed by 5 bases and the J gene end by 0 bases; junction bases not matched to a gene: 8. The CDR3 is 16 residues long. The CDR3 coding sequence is TGTGCCAGCAGCCCTCCGGGTAGCGGGAGCACAGATACGCAGTATTTT. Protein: CASSPPGSGSTDTQYF.

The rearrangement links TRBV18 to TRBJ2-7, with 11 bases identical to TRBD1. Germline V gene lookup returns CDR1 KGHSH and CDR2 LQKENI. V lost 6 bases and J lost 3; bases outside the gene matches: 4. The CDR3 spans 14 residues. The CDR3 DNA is TGTGCCAGCTCCACCGGGACAGGGGGCTACGAGCAGTACTTC. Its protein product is CASSTGTGGYEQYF.

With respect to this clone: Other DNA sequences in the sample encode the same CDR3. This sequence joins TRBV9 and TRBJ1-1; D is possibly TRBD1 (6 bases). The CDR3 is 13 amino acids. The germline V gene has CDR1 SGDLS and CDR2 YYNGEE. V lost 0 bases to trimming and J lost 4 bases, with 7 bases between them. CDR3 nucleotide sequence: TGTGCCAGCAGCGTAGCCAGGGGCACTGAAGCTTTCTTT. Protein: CASSVARGTEAFF. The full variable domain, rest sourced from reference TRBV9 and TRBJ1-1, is DSGVTQTPKHLITATGQRVTLRCSPRSGDLSVYWYQQSLDQGLQFLIQYYNGEERAKGNILERFSAQQFPDLHSELNLSSLELGDSALYFCASSVARGTEAFFGQGTRLTVV.

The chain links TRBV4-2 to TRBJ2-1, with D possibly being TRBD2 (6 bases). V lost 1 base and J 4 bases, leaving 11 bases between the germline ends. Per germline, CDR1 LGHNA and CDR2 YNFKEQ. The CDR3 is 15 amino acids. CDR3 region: CASSQVGGSYNEQFF. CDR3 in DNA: TGTGCCAGCAGCCAAGTGGGGGGATCGTACAATGAGCAGTTCTTC.

CDR3 bases: TGTGCCAGCAGCCCCACCTTCGGGAGGGGGTACAATGAGCAGTTCTTC. Translation: CASSPTFGRGYNEQFF. The chain has TRBV7-2 and TRBJ2-1, with 8 bases identical to TRBD2. V dropped 5 bases and J dropped 4; count of bases not matched to a gene: 10. CDR1 SGHTA and CDR2 FQGNSA come from the germline V gene. This CDR3 region has 16 residues. Full variable domain (outside the CDR3, taken from reference TRBV7-2 and TRBJ2-1): GAGVSQSPSNKVTEKGKDVELRCDPISGHTALYWYRQSLGQGLEFLIYFQGNSAPDKSGLPSDRFSAERTGGSVSTLTIQRTQQEDSAVYLCASSPTFGRGYNEQFFGPGTRLTVL.

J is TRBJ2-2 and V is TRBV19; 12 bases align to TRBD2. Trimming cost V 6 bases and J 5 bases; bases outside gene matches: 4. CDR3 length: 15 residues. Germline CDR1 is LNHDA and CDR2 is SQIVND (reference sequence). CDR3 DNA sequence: TGTGCCAGTAGGGGGACTAGCGGGCCAACCGGGGAGCTGTTTTTT. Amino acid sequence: CASRGTSGPTGELFF.

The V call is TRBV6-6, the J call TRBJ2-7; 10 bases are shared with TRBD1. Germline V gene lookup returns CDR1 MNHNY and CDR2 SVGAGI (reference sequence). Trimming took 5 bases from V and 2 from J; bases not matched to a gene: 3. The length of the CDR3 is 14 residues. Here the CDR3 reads CASSGQGGPYEQYV. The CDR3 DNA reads TGTGCCAGCAGTGGACAGGGGGGCCCCTACGAGCAGTACGTC.

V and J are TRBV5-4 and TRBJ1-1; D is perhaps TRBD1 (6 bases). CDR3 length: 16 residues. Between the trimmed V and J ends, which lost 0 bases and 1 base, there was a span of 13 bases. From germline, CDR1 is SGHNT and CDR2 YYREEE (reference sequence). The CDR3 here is CASSLGGPTGNTEAFF. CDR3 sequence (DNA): TGTGCCAGCAGCTTGGGAGGGCCGACAGGGAACACTGAAGCTTTCTTT.

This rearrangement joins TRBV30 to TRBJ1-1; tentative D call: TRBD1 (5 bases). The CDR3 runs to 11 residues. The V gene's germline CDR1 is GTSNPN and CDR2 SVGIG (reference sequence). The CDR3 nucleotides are TGTGGCGGAGGGGAGAACACTGAAGCTTTCTTT. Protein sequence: CGGGENTEAFF.

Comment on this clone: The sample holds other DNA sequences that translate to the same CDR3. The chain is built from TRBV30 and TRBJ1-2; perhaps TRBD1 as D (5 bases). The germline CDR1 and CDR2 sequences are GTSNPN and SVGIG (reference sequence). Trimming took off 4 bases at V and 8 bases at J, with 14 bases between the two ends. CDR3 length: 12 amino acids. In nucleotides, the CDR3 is TGTGCCTGGACGGGGGGGAGCGGAGGCTACACCTTC. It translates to CAWTGGSGGYTF. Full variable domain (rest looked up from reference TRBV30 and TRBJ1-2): SQTIHQWPATLVQPVGSPLSLECTVEGTSNPNLYWYRQAAGRGLQLLFYSVGIGQISSEVPQNLSASRPQDRQFILSSKKLLLSDSGFYLCAWTGGSGGYTFGSGTRLTVV.

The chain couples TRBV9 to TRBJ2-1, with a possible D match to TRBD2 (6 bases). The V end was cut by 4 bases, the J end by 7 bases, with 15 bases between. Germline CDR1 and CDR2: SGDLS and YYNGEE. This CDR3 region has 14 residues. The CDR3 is CASSPQTSRNEQFF. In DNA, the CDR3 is TGTGCCAGCAGCCCTCAGACTAGTCGGAATGAGCAGTTCTTC.

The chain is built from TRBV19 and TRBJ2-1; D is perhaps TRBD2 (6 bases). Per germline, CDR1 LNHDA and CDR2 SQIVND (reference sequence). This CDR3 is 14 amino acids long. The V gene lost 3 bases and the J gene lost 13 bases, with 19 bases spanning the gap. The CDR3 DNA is TGTGCCAGTAGTATGCAGGGAGGACCGCAGGGTCAGTTCTTC. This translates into CASSMQGGPQGQFF.

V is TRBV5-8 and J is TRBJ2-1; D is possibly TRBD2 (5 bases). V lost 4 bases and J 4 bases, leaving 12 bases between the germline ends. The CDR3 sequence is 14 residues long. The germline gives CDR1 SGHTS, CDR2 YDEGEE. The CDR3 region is CASSPPGRYNEQFF. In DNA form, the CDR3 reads TGTGCCAGCAGCCCACCGGGGAGATACAATGAGCAGTTCTTC.

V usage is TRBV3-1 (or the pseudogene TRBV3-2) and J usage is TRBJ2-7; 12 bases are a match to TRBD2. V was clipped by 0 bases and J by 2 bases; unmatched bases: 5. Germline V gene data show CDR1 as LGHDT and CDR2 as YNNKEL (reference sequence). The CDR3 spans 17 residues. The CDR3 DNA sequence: TGTGCCAGCAGCCAAGATCACGGACTAGCGGGGACCTACGAGCAGTACTTC. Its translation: CASSQDHGLAGTYEQYF.

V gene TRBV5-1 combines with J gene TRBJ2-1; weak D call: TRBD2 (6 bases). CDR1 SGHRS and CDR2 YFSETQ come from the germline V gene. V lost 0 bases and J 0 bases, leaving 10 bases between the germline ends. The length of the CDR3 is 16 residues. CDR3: CASSLGGGGSYNEQFF. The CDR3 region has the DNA TGCGCCAGCAGCTTGGGGGGAGGAGGCTCCTACAATGAGCAGTTCTTC. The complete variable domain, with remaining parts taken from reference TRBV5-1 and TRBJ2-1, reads KAGVTQTPRYLIKTRGQQVTLSCSPISGHRSVSWYQQTPGQGLQFLFEYFSETQRNKGNFPGRFSGRQFSNSRSEMNVSTLELGDSALYLCASSLGGGGSYNEQFFGPGTRLTVL.

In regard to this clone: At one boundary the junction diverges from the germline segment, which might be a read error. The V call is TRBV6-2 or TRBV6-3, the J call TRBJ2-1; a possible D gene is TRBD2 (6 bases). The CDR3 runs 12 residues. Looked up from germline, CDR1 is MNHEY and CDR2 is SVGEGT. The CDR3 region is CASSRGGPTGVF. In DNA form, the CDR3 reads TGTGCCAGCAGTAGGGGTGGGCCCACGGGAGTCTTC.

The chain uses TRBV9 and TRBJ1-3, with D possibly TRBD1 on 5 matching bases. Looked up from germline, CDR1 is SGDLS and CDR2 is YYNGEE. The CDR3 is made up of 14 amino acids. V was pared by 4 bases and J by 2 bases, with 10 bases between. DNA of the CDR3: TGTGCCAGCAGCCCCCGGGGGGCTGGAAACACCATATATTTT. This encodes CASSPRGAGNTIYF.

The CDR3 here is CAWRRGVAEQYF. The CDR3 region has the DNA TGTGCCTGGAGGCGGGGGGTCGCCGAGCAGTACTTC. The chain carries TRBV30 and TRBJ2-7, with 8 nucleotides matching TRBD2. CDR1 GTSNPN and CDR2 SVGIG come from the germline V gene (reference sequence). The CDR3 has 12 amino acids. Trimming took 3 bases from V and 6 from J; bases not matched to a gene: 4.

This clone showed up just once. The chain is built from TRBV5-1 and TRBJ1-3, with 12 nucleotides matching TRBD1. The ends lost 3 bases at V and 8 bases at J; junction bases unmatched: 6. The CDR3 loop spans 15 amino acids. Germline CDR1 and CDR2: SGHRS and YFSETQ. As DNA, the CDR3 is TGCGCCAGCAGCTGGGGGACAGGGGGCTCGGACACCATATATTTT. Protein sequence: CASSWGTGGSDTIYF.

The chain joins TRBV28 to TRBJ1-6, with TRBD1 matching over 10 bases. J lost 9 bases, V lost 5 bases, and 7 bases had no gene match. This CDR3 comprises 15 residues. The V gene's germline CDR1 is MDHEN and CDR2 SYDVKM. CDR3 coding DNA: TGTGCCAGCAGTGCGGGCGGGACAGGGGTTTCACCCCTCCACTTT. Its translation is CASSAGGTGVSPLHF.